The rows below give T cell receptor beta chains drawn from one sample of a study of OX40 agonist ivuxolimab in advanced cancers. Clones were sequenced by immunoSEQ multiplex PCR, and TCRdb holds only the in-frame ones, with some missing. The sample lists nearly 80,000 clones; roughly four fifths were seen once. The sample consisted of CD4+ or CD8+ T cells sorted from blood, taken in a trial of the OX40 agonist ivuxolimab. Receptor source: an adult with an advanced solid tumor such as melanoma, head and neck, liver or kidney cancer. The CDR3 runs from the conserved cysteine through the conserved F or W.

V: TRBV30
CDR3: CAWRNRDGKTEAFF

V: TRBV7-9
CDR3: CASSPQTLAGAGDEQFF

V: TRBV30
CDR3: CAWSGTSGTYYEQYF

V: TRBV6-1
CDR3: CASSVGTGGTYEQYF

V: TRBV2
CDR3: CASRFTAGLFYQFF

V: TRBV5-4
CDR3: CASSNPTSGGHEQYF

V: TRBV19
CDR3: CASSMGGLRPGYTF

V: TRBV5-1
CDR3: CASSLSGRAERETQYF

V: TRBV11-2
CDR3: CASSLGGGNKETQYF

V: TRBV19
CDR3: CASTSGSYNSPLHF

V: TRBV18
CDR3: CASSSEISTGELFF

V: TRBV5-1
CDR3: CASRWGSSGNTIYF

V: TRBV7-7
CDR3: CASSLTGSSYNEQFF

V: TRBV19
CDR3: CASGRDRNTEAFF

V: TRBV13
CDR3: CASSPGVGSPTDTQYF

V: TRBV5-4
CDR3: CASSFSGGGTGELFF

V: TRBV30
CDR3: CAWSRRRDPTDTQYF

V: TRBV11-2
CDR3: CASSFDAGYTGELFF

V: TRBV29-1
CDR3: CSAVSSGNTIYF

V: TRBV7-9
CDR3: CASSLKIRVSGPQETQYF

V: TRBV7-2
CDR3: CASSEIGQGYSPLHF

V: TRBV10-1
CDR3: CASSEGGSGSGAPYEQYF

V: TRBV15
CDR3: CATSRVGNGNTIYF

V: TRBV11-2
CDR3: CASSLDLPDGVGLVYGYTF